One T cell receptor beta chain is described in this entry. The record originates from a study of OX40 agonist ivuxolimab in advanced cancers. Study-level information: Dose-escalation patients were diagnosed with hepatocellular carcinoma, melanoma, renal cell cancer or head and neck cancer.

Germline values: CDR1 SGDLS, CDR2 YYNGEE. CDR3 length: 16 residues. Trimming shortened V by 4 bases and J by 0 bases, and 14 bases separated the two germline ends. Repertoires were generated with immunoSEQ multiplex PCR, while TCRdb's copy carries only in-frame clones and drops some. Of tens of thousands of clones in the sample, approximately 83% were seen once. The sequencing here drew on CD4+ or CD8+ T cells sorted from blood, taken in a trial of the OX40 agonist ivuxolimab. The gene calls are TRBV9 and TRBJ2-1; TRBD2 might be the D (6 bases). This clonotype was sampled from an adult with an advanced solid tumor such as melanoma, head and neck, liver or kidney cancer. The CDR3 DNA is TGTGCCAGCAGCTCCCGCCGGGGGAGCTCCTACAATGAGCAGTTCTTC. Amino acids: CASSSRRGSSYNEQFF. The whole variable domain, remainder taken from reference TRBV9 and TRBJ2-1, is DSGVTQTPKHLITATGQRVTLRCSPRSGDLSVYWYQQSLDQGLQFLIQYYNGEERAKGNILERFSAQQFPDLHSELNLSSLELGDSALYFCASSSRRGSSYNEQFFGPGTRLTVL.